This TCR beta chain comes out of a study of CD8 T cells in ankylosing spondylitis. Quantitative barcoded 5'-RACE was used to prepare TCR beta libraries. MiXCR, applied by TCRdb to the 5' RACE reads, yields one record per CDR3 protein. Here the sample spans 250,000 to 300,000 distinct CDR3 sequences, 18% being singletons. The CDR3 loop spans 18 amino acids. Germline values: CDR1 LGHDT, CDR2 YNNKEL (reference sequence). V lost 4 bases and J lost 3, with 22 bases in between. The origin of this receptor is a male donor with ankylosing spondylitis or in good health (not recorded which). Sequencing was carried out using blood, either unsorted or a sorted T cell fraction (not recorded which). The chain is built from TRBV3-1 and TRBJ2-1, with a tentative D call TRBD2 (5 bases). This CDR3 is CASSRYPEWERDYNEQFF. The DNA for the CDR3 is TGTGCCAGCAGCCGATACCCCGAATGGGAGCGAGACTACAATGAGCAGTTCTTC.